Below, 20 T cell receptor beta chains from the same sample are listed, as sequenced in a study of metastatic and nonmetastatic thyroid tumors. TCRdb called clones again from the PCR reads with MiXCR. The table records roughly 71,000 clones, 15% to 20% of them present only once. Thyroid surgery was performed in patients who had received no treatment beforehand. The sequenced sample consisted of blood. All receptors derive from a female donor with papillary thyroid cancer or a benign thyroid nodule (not recorded which). Some clones in this sample may be carry-over from other donors' samples.

The table lists this clone with many counts. The chain has TRBV12-3 or TRBV12-4 and TRBJ2-7; TRBD1 matches 11 bases. V trimming: 6 bases; J trimming: 4 bases; junction bases outside the gene matches: 5. This CDR3 contains 14 residues. The CDR3 sequence is CASRRTGGFYEQYF. CDR3 sequence (DNA): TGTGCCAGCAGACGGACAGGGGGCTTTTACGAGCAGTACTTC.

At least ten counts were recorded for this clone. The chain has TRBV5-1 and TRBJ2-7, with 11 bases identical to TRBD1. Germline CDR1 and CDR2: SGHRS and YFSETQ. The CDR3 runs 16 residues. J gave up 1 base and V 0 bases, and 3 bases lay outside the gene matches. CDR3 amino acids: CASSLEGDRGSYEQYF. DNA of the CDR3: TGCGCCAGCAGCTTGGAGGGGGACAGGGGGTCCTACGAGCAGTACTTC.

The V call is TRBV3-1, the J call TRBJ1-6, with D maybe TRBD1 (6 bases). Deletions cut 2 bases from V and 7 bases from J, with 9 bases between. This CDR3 contains 14 residues. Germline loops: CDR1 LGHDT, CDR2 YNNKEL (reference sequence). The CDR3 DNA follows: TGTGCCAGCAGCCAAATGGGGGCAAATTCACCCCTCCACTTT. Its translation is CASSQMGANSPLHF.

CDR3 bases: TGCAGTGCCACTAAACTAGCGGGGGGAGAGCAGTACTTC. It encodes CSATKLAGGEQYF. The chain employs TRBV20-1 and TRBJ2-7, with 12 bases matching TRBD2. Germline V gene data show CDR1 as DFQATT and CDR2 as SNEGSKA (reference sequence). CDR3 size: 13 residues. V shed 6 bases, J shed 7 bases, and the junction held 7 bases outside the gene matches.

The V call is TRBV2, the J call TRBJ2-7; 8 nucleotides agree with TRBD2. The V and J ends lost 3 bases and 4 bases, in that order; junction bases with no gene match: 5. Germline values: CDR1 SNHLY, CDR2 FYNNEI. This CDR3 spans 14 amino acids. The CDR3 region has the DNA TGTGCCAGCAGTGATTCCAGCGGGAGTTACGAGCAGTACTTC. It codes for CASSDSSGSYEQYF.

On this clone: A much larger clone sits a single nucleotide away, making a read error possible. The J gene is TRBJ2-2, the V gene TRBV5-4; D is uncertain. The CDR3 has 15 residues. Trimming took 3 bases from V and 1 from J, leaving 10 bases between them. Germline values: CDR1 SGHNT, CDR2 YYREEE (reference sequence). CDR3 in DNA: TGTGCCAGCAGCTCGGAGACCGGGAACACCGGGGAGCTGTTTTTT. The encoded protein is CASSSETGNTGELFF.

Only a few counts were recorded for this clone. The V gene is TRBV6-1, the J gene TRBJ2-5; a possible D gene is TRBD1 (7 bases). CDR3 size: 15 residues. Germline values: CDR1 MNHNS, CDR2 SASEGT. Trimming removed 3 bases at V and 2 bases at J, with 13 bases between. The CDR3: CASSDQQGTQETQYF. The CDR3 nucleotides are TGTGCCAGCAGTGACCAACAGGGGACTCAAGAGACCCAGTACTTC.

This clone occurred many times. The rearrangement links TRBV7-8 to TRBJ2-2, with 10 bases that match TRBD2. CDR1 and CDR2 (germline): SGHVS, FQNEAQ. The J segment lost 7 bases and the V segment lost 1 base, leaving 12 bases of the junction unmatched. The CDR3 extends over 18 amino acids. The CDR3 DNA is TGTGCCAGCAGCTTAGGAGGTCCCCTAGCGGGAGCCGGCGGGGAGCTGTTTTTT. This encodes CASSLGGPLAGAGGELFF.

This clone was picked up many times. Without the conserved terminal phenylalanine or tryptophan, this CDR3 likely stems from a read error. The rearrangement uses TRBV19 and TRBJ1-1; TRBD1 matches at 9 bases. The germline CDR1 and CDR2 sequences are LNHDA and SQIVND (reference sequence). V dropped 6 bases and J dropped 8; count of bases not matched to a gene: 7. The CDR3 consists of 13 residues. Written as DNA, the CDR3 is TGTGCCAGTAGAATACAGGGGGCTGGGGAAGCTTTCCTT. It yields the protein CASRIQGAGEAFL.

This clone was found many times. This chain connects TRBV3-1 to TRBJ2-3; D is ambiguous. CDR3 length: 11 residues. The V gene's germline CDR1 is LGHDT and CDR2 YNNKEL (reference sequence). Trimming cost V 7 bases and J 1 base, with 3 bases left between them. The CDR3, as DNA: TGTGCCAGCACCGGCACAGATACGCAGTATTTT. Its protein product is CASTGTDTQYF.

This clone has at least ten counts. The chain uses TRBV11-3 and TRBJ2-7; no firm D call. This CDR3 region has 12 residues. V was clipped by 0 bases and J by 4 bases, with 4 bases between them. Germline CDR1 is SGHNT and CDR2 is YENEEA. The CDR3 DNA reads as TGTGCCAGCAGCTTAGATCCGTACGAGCAGTACTTC. This translates into CASSLDPYEQYF.

V is TRBV7-3 and J is TRBJ2-1; 10 bases align to TRBD2. CDR1 is SGHTA and CDR2 is FQGTGA in the germline V gene. This CDR3 contains 15 residues. The junction had 4 bases not matched to a gene; V was cut back by 1 base and J by 7 bases. The DNA of the CDR3 is TGTGCCAGCAGCTTAATAGCGGGAGGAGGGAATGAGCAGTTCTTC. Protein sequence: CASSLIAGGGNEQFF.

This clone was detected many times. V is TRBV11-2 and J is TRBJ1-1, with D hard to call. This CDR3 region has 12 residues. V was trimmed by 6 bases and J by 0 bases, leaving 5 bases between them. From germline, CDR1 is SGHAT and CDR2 FQNNGV. CDR3 region: CASRRLNTEAFF. In DNA form, the CDR3 reads TGTGCCAGCAGGAGGTTGAACACTGAAGCTTTCTTT. Drawing the rest from reference TRBV11-2 and TRBJ1-1, the complete variable domain is EAGVAQSPRYKIIEKRQSVAFWCNPISGHATLYWYQQILGQGPKLLIQFQNNGVVDDSQLPKDRFSAERLKGVDSTLKIQPAKLEDSAVYLCASRRLNTEAFFGQGTRLTVV.

This clone was found many times. The chain combines TRBV5-6 with TRBJ2-1, with TRBD1 matching 8 bases. CDR1 is SGHDT, CDR2 YYEEEE, per germline. J was trimmed by 4 bases and V by 7 bases; bases with no gene match: 7. This CDR3 is 14 amino acids long. This chain's CDR3 is CASGQGAGYNEQFF. The CDR3 region has the DNA TGTGCCAGCGGCCAGGGGGCAGGATACAATGAGCAGTTCTTC.

V is TRBV11-1 and J is TRBJ2-7; D gene ambiguous. The germline V and J ends were trimmed by 5 bases and 1 base, with 12 bases remaining between them. Germline CDR1 reads SGHAT; CDR2 reads FQDESV (reference sequence). The CDR3 has 14 residues. In DNA, the CDR3 is TGTGCCAGCAGCCTAGAGACGGGTTCCTACGAGCAGTACGTC. It codes for CASSLETGSYEQYV.

This clone was found many times. V is TRBV11-2 and J is TRBJ1-1, with D tentatively TRBD1 (6 bases). Trimming cost V 2 bases and J 1 base, with 17 bases left between them. The CDR3 sequence is 17 residues long. Germline V gene sequence: CDR1 SGHAT, CDR2 FQNNGV. CDR3 sequence (DNA): TGTGCCAGCAGCTTATTCCCTAGGCAGGGGTGGAACACTGAAGCTTTCTTT. As protein: CASSLFPRQGWNTEAFF.

This clone was seen at least ten times. The J gene is TRBJ2-3, the V gene TRBV12-3 or TRBV12-4; 10 nucleotides match TRBD1. This CDR3 comprises 13 residues. V trimming: 10 bases; J trimming: 4 bases; junction bases outside the gene matches: 5. The CDR3 nucleotides are TGTGCCACCTCCGGGACAGGGGCAGATACGCAGTATTTT. It codes for CATSGTGADTQYF.

The chain is built from TRBV7-6 and TRBJ2-7, with D perhaps matching TRBD1 (5 bases). The CDR3 is made up of 14 amino acids. Trimming removed 1 base at V and 9 bases at J, with 16 bases between. Germline values: CDR1 SGHVS, CDR2 FNYEAQ. CDR3 amino acids: CASSLGGYGDAQYF. CDR3 coding DNA: TGTGCCAGCAGCTTAGGGGGCTATGGAGATGCGCAGTACTTC. Combining the CDR3 with reference TRBV7-6 and TRBJ2-7 gives the whole variable domain GAGVSQSPRYKVTKRGQDVALRCDPISGHVSLYWYRQALGQGPEFLTYFNYEAQQDKSGLPNDRFSAERPEGSISTLTIQRTEQRDSAMYRCASSLGGYGDAQYFGPGTRLTVT.

In this sample, this clone turned up many times. This CDR3 reads CASSITAYSNQPQHF. The CDR3 nucleotides read TGTGCCAGTAGTATAACAGCTTATAGCAATCAGCCCCAGCATTTT. The J gene is TRBJ1-5, the V gene TRBV19; unclear D gene. The germline gives CDR1 LNHDA, CDR2 SQIVND (reference sequence). The CDR3 runs 15 residues. Trimming shortened V by 2 bases and J by 0 bases, and 8 bases separated the two germline ends.

This clone was found many times. The chain carries TRBV28 and TRBJ2-5; TRBD2 agrees at 8 bases. Looked up from germline, CDR1 is MDHEN and CDR2 is SYDVKM. V lost 7 bases to trimming and J lost 3 bases; unmatched junction nucleotides: 10. This CDR3 spans 15 amino acids. In nucleotides, the CDR3 is TGTGCCAGCACCCTCCAAGCGGGAGTAAAAGAGACCCAGTACTTC. Its translation is CASTLQAGVKETQYF.